One sample yielded the 18 T cell receptor beta chains listed below, sequenced in a study of T cell repertoires in cytomegalovirus infection. These receptors are not linked to any known antigen. TCRdb itself ran the reads through MiXCR, one entry per CDR3 protein. The sample lists under 300,000 distinct CDR3 sequences, roughly 21% occurring once. The input for sequencing was cultured PBMCs, taken from culture after CMV antigen stimulation. The receptor source for this set is a human donor in good health (CMV status not recorded). Some clones in this sample may be carry-over from other donors' samples.

This clonotype was recorded at least ten times. This chain links TRBV7-2 with TRBJ1-6; D remains unclear. Germline-derived CDR1 and CDR2 are SGHTA and FQGNSA. The CDR3 is 14 amino acids. The V gene lost 1 base and the J gene lost 4 bases, with 5 bases spanning the gap. Here the CDR3 reads CASSLGPYNSPLHF. CDR3 coding DNA: TGTGCCAGCAGCTTAGGCCCATATAATTCACCCCTCCACTTT. The full variable domain, in which reference TRBV7-2 and TRBJ1-6 provide the parts outside the CDR3, is GAGVSQSPSNKVTEKGKDVELRCDPISGHTALYWYRQSLGQGLEFLIYFQGNSAPDKSGLPSDRFSAERTGGSVSTLTIQRTQQEDSAVYLCASSLGPYNSPLHFGNGTRLTVT.

The rearrangement uses TRBV12-3 or TRBV12-4 and TRBJ2-3, with TRBD1 matching over 10 bases. V trimming: 4 bases; J trimming: 3 bases; junction bases outside the gene matches: 4. The CDR3 covers 15 residues. CDR3 sequence (DNA): TGTGCCAGCAGTTCGGGACAGGGGCCGACAGATACGCAGTATTTT. Its protein is CASSSGQGPTDTQYF.

The gene calls are TRBV15 and TRBJ1-2, with D unresolved. Germline V lookup: CDR1 LNHNV, CDR2 YYDKDF (reference sequence). V was clipped by 4 bases and J by 4 bases, with 10 bases between them. CDR3 size: 13 residues. CDR3 protein: CATSTQSGYGYTF. The CDR3 region has the DNA TGTGCCACCAGCACCCAATCGGGCTATGGCTACACCTTC.

The sample holds a few counts of this clonotype. The chain uses TRBV11-3 and TRBJ2-2, with 10 nucleotides matching TRBD2. The CDR3 is 18 amino acids. V lost 5 bases and J lost 4; bases outside the gene matches: 13. Germline V gene lookup returns CDR1 SGHNT and CDR2 YENEEA. This CDR3 is CASSGFLSGRSGTGELFF. The CDR3 nucleotides are TGTGCCAGCAGCGGATTCCTTAGCGGGAGGTCAGGCACCGGGGAGCTGTTTTTT.

This chain connects TRBV6-5 to TRBJ2-2, with 15 nucleotides matching TRBD2. The CDR3 runs to 17 residues. V was pared by 8 bases and J by 6 bases, with 10 bases of the junction left unmatched. CDR1 and CDR2 (germline): MNHEY, SVGAGI. Written as DNA, the CDR3 is TGTGCCAGCCGCGGACTAGCGGGAGGGAGTAGGGCCGGGGAGCTGTTTTTT. Protein product: CASRGLAGGSRAGELFF.

The V and J genes are TRBV9 and TRBJ2-2; TRBD2 matches at 7 bases. This CDR3 is 18 amino acids long. Germline assignment: CDR1 SGDLS and CDR2 YYNGEE. J gave up 0 bases and V 0 bases, and 8 bases lay outside the gene matches. This CDR3 reads CASSVATGGGPNTGELFF. Written as DNA, the CDR3 is TGTGCCAGCAGCGTAGCTACGGGGGGAGGGCCGAACACCGGGGAGCTGTTTTTT.

The chain carries TRBV12-3 or TRBV12-4 and TRBJ2-1, with 8 bases that match TRBD2. This CDR3 spans 15 amino acids. V shed 2 bases and J 2 bases; nucleotides not matched to a gene: 2. The DNA for the CDR3 is TGTGCCAGCAGTTTAACGCGGGGGGCCTACAATGAGCAGTTCTTC. Encoded protein: CASSLTRGAYNEQFF.

This clonotype was counted only a few times. V usage is TRBV19 and J usage is TRBJ2-1; TRBD1 matches at 9 bases. The CDR3 is 15 residues long. The junction had 9 bases not matched to a gene; V was cut back by 5 bases and J by 7 bases. The germline V gene has CDR1 LNHDA and CDR2 SQIVND (reference sequence). The CDR3 nucleotides are TGTGCCAGTAGTCCCGGGACAGGGTTGATGAATGAGCAGTTCTTC. Translated, it gives CASSPGTGLMNEQFF.

The chain couples TRBV24-1 to TRBJ1-2, with TRBD1 matching 8 bases. Trimming at V came to 3 bases and at J to 8 bases, leaving 7 bases not matched to a gene. Germline loops: CDR1 KGHDR, CDR2 SFDVKD. The CDR3 covers 14 residues. CDR3: CATSDPWTGMGYTF. The CDR3 DNA follows: TGTGCCACCAGTGATCCGTGGACAGGGATGGGCTACACCTTC.

This clonotype was seen many times. The rearrangement uses TRBV7-2 and TRBJ2-1, with 9 bases fitting TRBD2. The CDR3 is 15 amino acids. Germline CDR1 is SGHTA and CDR2 is FQGNSA. After removal of 1 base from V and 10 bases from J, the junction contained 8 bases not matched to a gene. CDR3 sequence (DNA): TGTGCCAGCAGCTTAGTTCCTAGCGGGAAAGCGGAGCAGTTCTTC. Its protein product is CASSLVPSGKAEQFF.

The sample holds many counts of this clonotype. The gene calls are TRBV7-2 and TRBJ2-1; D remains ambiguous. Germline values: CDR1 SGHTA, CDR2 FQGNSA. The CDR3 contains 13 residues. Trimming removed 1 base from V and 5 bases from J, with 6 bases in between. CDR3 in amino acids: CASSLGPHNEQFF. The CDR3 DNA reads as TGTGCCAGCAGCTTAGGGCCACACAATGAGCAGTTCTTC.

The chain is built from TRBV20-1 and TRBJ2-7; TRBD1 matches 9 bases. The germline V gene encodes CDR1 DFQATT and CDR2 SNEGSKA (reference sequence). Trimming took 3 bases from V and 1 from J; bases not matched to a gene: 7. CDR3 length: 15 amino acids. The chain's CDR3 is CSASPIGQGSYEQYF. CDR3 coding DNA: TGCAGTGCTAGTCCCATCGGACAGGGGTCCTACGAGCAGTACTTC.

The CDR3 region is CASSFQGVPGTQYF. The CDR3 DNA reads TGCGCCAGCAGCTTTCAGGGAGTCCCCGGGACCCAGTACTTC. The J gene is TRBJ2-5, the V gene TRBV5-1; either TRBD1 or TRBD2 may supply D (5 bases each). This CDR3 is 14 amino acids long. Germline CDR1 is SGHRS and CDR2 is YFSETQ. V lost 2 bases, J lost 7 bases, and 15 bases lay in between.

The rearrangement uses TRBV6-2 or TRBV6-3 and TRBJ2-2; TRBD1 agrees at 9 bases. Trimming cost V 5 bases and J 7 bases; bases outside gene matches: 5. Germline CDR1 MNHEY, CDR2 SVGEGT. The CDR3 sequence is 14 residues long. The CDR3 spells CASSDGQGIGELFF. DNA of the CDR3: TGTGCCAGCAGTGACGGACAGGGGATCGGGGAGCTGTTTTTT.

V gene TRBV29-1 combines with J gene TRBJ1-3; D remains unclear. CDR1 and CDR2 from the germline V gene are SQVTM and ANQGSEA. The V end lost 4 bases, the J end lost 0 bases, and 7 bases lay between the germline ends. The CDR3 covers 13 residues. This CDR3 reads CSVVINSGNTIYF. Here the CDR3 DNA reads TGCAGCGTTGTGATTAACTCTGGAAACACCATATATTTT.

The genes are TRBV4-1 and TRBJ2-1, with D uncertain. Germline V lookup: CDR1 MGHRA, CDR2 YSYEKL. The CDR3 sequence is 14 residues long. The V end was cut by 4 bases, the J end by 12 bases, with 19 bases between. CDR3 amino acids: CASSPSVLSEGQFF. The CDR3 coding sequence is TGCGCCAGCAGCCCCTCCGTTCTGTCTGAAGGGCAGTTCTTC.

This clonotype was picked up many times. CDR3 amino acids: CASSLGAGGVLNTEAFF. CDR3 DNA sequence: TGTGCCAGCAGCTTAGGAGCAGGGGGCGTGCTGAACACTGAAGCTTTCTTT. The chain is built from TRBV7-2 and TRBJ1-1, with 8 bases matching TRBD1. J was trimmed by 0 bases and V by 1 base; bases with no gene match: 7. Germline CDR1 and CDR2: SGHTA and FQGNSA. This CDR3 spans 17 amino acids.

The chain uses TRBV7-9 and TRBJ2-1; 10 positions agree with TRBD2. Germline-derived CDR1 and CDR2 are SEHNR and FQNEAQ (reference sequence). CDR3 length equals 16 residues. V trimming: 3 bases; J trimming: 8 bases; junction bases outside the gene matches: 10. The CDR3 sequence: CASSFLLAGKRDEQFF. CDR3 nucleotide sequence: TGTGCCAGCAGCTTTCTACTAGCGGGGAAACGGGATGAGCAGTTCTTC.